Below are 21 T cell receptor beta chains sequenced from a single sample in a study of CD8 T cells in Susac syndrome (dated by TCRdb to the late 2010s). Libraries were built with the immunoSEQ multiplex PCR assay. RNA was extracted using the RNeasy kit, and about 0.5 to 1 ug of the RNA was reverse transcribed with random hexamers. TCRdb itself trimmed the public reads at Q25 with fastp, ran MiXCR and retained productive beta chains. Each CDR3 protein appears once, grouped with its most common genes and DNA. This sample is represented by 110,000 or so distinct CDR3 sequences; about 95% of them were singletons. The ten largest account for 0.096% of the sample. Source material: CD4+ T cells from PBMCs. The receptor set was obtained from a human donor in good health.

The rearrangement links TRBV29-1 to TRBJ1-3, with D perhaps TRBD1 (5 bases). V dropped 6 bases and J dropped 0 bases, with 12 bases sitting between them. Germline V gives CDR1 SQVTM, CDR2 ANQGSEA. The CDR3 totals 14 residues. In nucleotides, the CDR3 is TGCAGCGTGGGGGGACTGTACTCTGGAAACACCATATATTTT. Its protein is CSVGGLYSGNTIYF.

This clonotype was observed a few times. The V call is TRBV28, the J call TRBJ1-2, with TRBD1 matching over 9 bases. Germline lookup yields CDR1 MDHEN and CDR2 SYDVKM. V lost 2 bases, J lost 8 bases, and 3 bases stayed unmatched. This CDR3 is 13 amino acids long. CDR3 sequence reads: CASSLGQGYGYTF. The CDR3 DNA reads TGTGCCAGCAGTTTAGGACAGGGGTACGGCTACACCTTC.

The chain recombines TRBV5-1 with TRBJ2-1; 16 positions match TRBD2. The length of the CDR3 is 21 residues. V lost 2 bases to trimming and J lost 7 bases; unmatched junction nucleotides: 18. Looked up from germline, CDR1 is SGHRS and CDR2 is YFSETQ. CDR3: CASSFSPTALGTSGRGNEQFF. The CDR3 nucleotides read TGCGCCAGCAGCTTTTCCCCTACGGCCCTCGGGACTAGCGGGAGGGGGAATGAGCAGTTCTTC. Full variable domain (missing parts from reference TRBV5-1 and TRBJ2-1): KAGVTQTPRYLIKTRGQQVTLSCSPISGHRSVSWYQQTPGQGLQFLFEYFSETQRNKGNFPGRFSGRQFSNSRSEMNVSTLELGDSALYLCASSFSPTALGTSGRGNEQFFGPGTRLTVL.

The CDR3 DNA follows: TGTGCCAGCAGCACTATACAGGGGGCGAAAAACATTCAGTACTTC. It specifies CASSTIQGAKNIQYF. The genes are TRBV2 and TRBJ2-4; 9 bases are shared with TRBD1. The CDR3 contains 15 residues. V was pared by 6 bases and J by 4 bases, with 7 bases of the junction left unmatched. Per germline, CDR1 SNHLY and CDR2 FYNNEI.

The V and J genes are TRBV6-6 and TRBJ2-7, with a weak D call TRBD2 (6 bases). V lost 2 bases and J lost 6, with 8 bases in between. Germline values: CDR1 MNHNY, CDR2 SVGAGI (reference sequence). There are 12 residues in the CDR3. The CDR3 sequence: CASSYGGSEQYF. The CDR3 DNA reads as TGTGCCAGCAGTTACGGGGGGTCCGAGCAGTACTTC.

The chain employs TRBV7-8 and TRBJ2-1; a possible D gene is TRBD2 (5 bases). The CDR3 extends over 14 amino acids. V lost 3 bases to trimming and J lost 4 bases, with 10 bases between them. From germline, CDR1 is SGHVS and CDR2 FQNEAQ. The CDR3 loop is CASSFRTSYNEQFF. In DNA form, the CDR3 reads TGTGCCAGCAGCTTTCGGACTTCTTACAATGAGCAGTTCTTC.

The V and J genes are TRBV5-1 and TRBJ2-7; the match to TRBD2 covers 8 bases. Trimming at V came to 3 bases and at J to 1 base, leaving 3 bases not matched to a gene. Per the germline V gene, CDR1 is SGHRS and CDR2 is YFSETQ. The CDR3 is 14 residues long. The CDR3 protein is CASSSGTSSYEQYF. CDR3 DNA sequence: TGCGCCAGCAGCTCCGGGACTAGTTCCTACGAGCAGTACTTC.

The V call is TRBV15, the J call TRBJ2-1; D remains ambiguous. Germline V gene data show CDR1 as LNHNV and CDR2 as YYDKDF (reference sequence). This CDR3 has 14 residues. The V gene lost 0 bases and the J gene lost 5 bases, with 8 bases spanning the gap. The CDR3 spells CATSRDPLDNEQFF. Written as DNA, the CDR3 is TGTGCCACCAGCAGAGATCCTCTGGACAATGAGCAGTTCTTC.

The chain joins TRBV12-3 or TRBV12-4 to TRBJ1-6; D is possibly TRBD1 (6 bases). With 4 bases removed from V and 7 bases from J, the gap between germline ends came to 11 bases. CDR3 size: 14 residues. The CDR3 DNA follows: TGTGCCAGCAGTTCTCAGGGGACCAATTCACCCCTCCACTTT. Translation gives CASSSQGTNSPLHF.

V is TRBV30 and J is TRBJ1-2; 8 bases are shared with TRBD1. Germline CDR1 is GTSNPN and CDR2 is SVGIG (reference sequence). J was trimmed by 4 bases and V by 2 bases; bases with no gene match: 12. This CDR3 spans 16 amino acids. The CDR3: CAWSFRDRLGAYGYTF. Here the CDR3 DNA reads TGTGCCTGGAGTTTTCGGGACAGGTTGGGCGCCTATGGCTACACCTTC. Filled out from reference TRBV30 and TRBJ1-2, the complete variable domain reads SQTIHQWPATLVQPVGSPLSLECTVEGTSNPNLYWYRQAAGRGLQLLFYSVGIGQISSEVPQNLSASRPQDRQFILSSKKLLLSDSGFYLCAWSFRDRLGAYGYTFGSGTRLTVV.

The chain couples TRBV9 to TRBJ2-3; 13 bases agree with TRBD2. Trimming cost V 2 bases and J 4 bases; bases outside gene matches: 4. The CDR3 sequence is 16 residues long. Germline-derived CDR1 and CDR2 are SGDLS and YYNGEE. The CDR3 DNA reads TGTGCCAGCAGCGTGACTACTAGCGGGGGGGCAGATACGCAGTATTTT. Translation gives CASSVTTSGGADTQYF.

V and J are TRBV2 and TRBJ2-1; the match to TRBD1 covers 7 bases. V lost 3 bases, J lost 8 bases, and 7 bases stayed unmatched. From germline, CDR1 is SNHLY and CDR2 FYNNEI. The CDR3 sequence is 14 residues long. Here the CDR3 reads CASSDLDRVHEQFF. The DNA for the CDR3 is TGTGCCAGCAGTGACCTAGACAGGGTACATGAGCAGTTCTTC.

The chain has TRBV4-1 and TRBJ2-4; D may be TRBD2 (5 bases). Trimming pared 1 base from V and 1 base from J, leaving 17 bases between. This CDR3 is built from 18 residues. The V gene's germline CDR1 is MGHRA and CDR2 YSYEKL. Here the CDR3 reads CASSQGVAEGRAKNIQYF. The CDR3 bases are TGCGCCAGCAGCCAAGGGGTCGCTGAGGGTCGGGCCAAAAACATTCAGTACTTC.

The V and J genes are TRBV18 and TRBJ1-4; TRBD1 matches at 11 bases. This CDR3 has 15 amino acids. Germline CDR1 reads KGHSH; CDR2 reads LQKENI. V dropped 6 bases and J dropped 7; count of bases not matched to a gene: 7. The CDR3 loop is CASSRDRGTTEKLFF. CDR3 sequence (DNA): TGTGCCAGCTCCCGGGACAGGGGGACGACTGAAAAACTGTTTTTT.

V and J are TRBV7-2 and TRBJ2-5; D unclear. The CDR3 has 12 residues. From germline, CDR1 is SGHTA and CDR2 FQGNSA. V was trimmed by 8 bases and J by 2 bases, leaving 9 bases between them. The chain's CDR3 is CASHRLQETQYF. The CDR3 DNA follows: TGTGCCAGCCACCGGCTTCAAGAGACCCAGTACTTC. Full variable domain (rest looked up from reference TRBV7-2 and TRBJ2-5): GAGVSQSPSNKVTEKGKDVELRCDPISGHTALYWYRQSLGQGLEFLIYFQGNSAPDKSGLPSDRFSAERTGGSVSTLTIQRTQQEDSAVYLCASHRLQETQYFGPGTRLLVL.

The chain uses TRBV6-1 and TRBJ1-5; the D gene is possibly TRBD1 (6 bases). The germline V gene encodes CDR1 MNHNS and CDR2 SASEGT. CDR3 size: 13 residues. Trimming took off 7 bases at V and 6 bases at J, with 13 bases between the two ends. The CDR3 loop is CASNTGTSQPQHF. CDR3 coding DNA: TGTGCCAGCAATACAGGGACGAGTCAGCCCCAGCATTTT.

This chain connects TRBV29-1 to TRBJ1-4; D is uncertain. CDR3 length equals 14 residues. Germline V gives CDR1 SQVTM, CDR2 ANQGSEA. Trimming took off 5 bases at V and 0 bases at J, with 10 bases between the two ends. The CDR3 region has the DNA TGCAGCGTTCTCAGTAGAGCAACTAATGAAAAACTGTTTTTT. Protein: CSVLSRATNEKLFF.

V gene TRBV7-2 combines with J gene TRBJ2-5, with D possibly TRBD2 on 5 matching bases. From germline, CDR1 is SGHTA and CDR2 FQGNSA. The V and J ends lost 5 bases and 5 bases respectively, with 12 bases between them. CDR3 size: 13 residues. CDR3 residues: CASSGRVAETQYF. The CDR3 DNA follows: TGTGCCAGCAGCGGGAGAGTAGCTGAGACCCAGTACTTC. The full variable domain, in which reference TRBV7-2 and TRBJ2-5 provide the parts outside the CDR3, is GAGVSQSPSNKVTEKGKDVELRCDPISGHTALYWYRQSLGQGLEFLIYFQGNSAPDKSGLPSDRFSAERTGGSVSTLTIQRTQQEDSAVYLCASSGRVAETQYFGPGTRLLVL.

The chain couples TRBV4-2 to TRBJ2-3; no reliable D call. The CDR3 is 15 amino acids. V lost 1 base to trimming and J lost 2 bases, with 10 bases between them. Germline-derived CDR1 and CDR2 are LGHNA and YNFKEQ. Here the CDR3 reads CASSQARGYTDTQYF. The CDR3, as DNA: TGTGCCAGCAGCCAAGCTCGTGGGTACACAGATACGCAGTATTTT.

This sequence joins TRBV23-1 and TRBJ2-2, with 7 bases that match TRBD1. TRBV23-1 is flagged as an ORF with uncertain function. This CDR3 comprises 15 residues. Losses at the gene ends were 3 bases for V and 7 bases for J; bases not matched to a gene: 8. DNA for the CDR3: TGCGCCAGCAGTCACGACAGGGTGGTCGGCGGGGAGCTGTTTTTT. Encoded protein: CASSHDRVVGGELFF.

The J gene is TRBJ2-7, the V gene TRBV30; D remains unclear. Germline V lookup: CDR1 GTSNPN, CDR2 SVGIG (reference sequence). The CDR3 contains 12 residues. The V and J ends lost 3 bases and 5 bases respectively, with 11 bases between them. Written as DNA, the CDR3 is TGTGCCTGGAGGCAGGTTTTGGACGAGCAGTACTTC. It codes for CAWRQVLDEQYF. Complete variable domain (other parts from reference TRBV30 and TRBJ2-7): SQTIHQWPATLVQPVGSPLSLECTVEGTSNPNLYWYRQAAGRGLQLLFYSVGIGQISSEVPQNLSASRPQDRQFILSSKKLLLSDSGFYLCAWRQVLDEQYFGPGTRLTVT.